This T cell receptor (beta chain) was sequenced during a study of cytomegalovirus exposure and HLA in healthy donors. Broader study findings: A later analysis linked a missense DCLRE1C variant to TCR beta V- and J-gene trimming. Earlier analysis looked at TCR beta V segments, and most were productive about 90% or about 30% of the time. 164 TCR beta chains were listed as cytomegalovirus-associated. Sequencing depth roughly uniform across donors was assumed in presence/absence analyses.

This clone came up a few times. As yet, its antigen is unknown. Trimming took off 4 bases at V and 3 bases at J, with 15 bases between the two ends. Per the germline V gene, CDR1 is MDHEN and CDR2 is SYDVKM. This CDR3 is 15 amino acids long. The PCR ran on 60 Vbeta and 13 Jbeta primers. Method: immunoSEQ multiplex PCR; TCRdb's copy keeps in-frame clones and lacks some. This sample carries 80,000 to 90,000 clones, more than 70% of them seen once, and the ten largest clones take roughly 2%. The sequence was collected from a man in his forties or fifties in good health and CMV-seronegative. What was sequenced was PBMCs. V and J are TRBV28 and TRBJ2-5; maybe TRBD2 (5 bases). The CDR3 nucleotides are TGTGCCAGCAGTTCACCTCGGGGTACTAAAGAGACCCAGTACTTC. Translation gives CASSSPRGTKETQYF. Full variable domain (rest looked up from reference TRBV28 and TRBJ2-5): DVKVTQSSRYLVKRTGEKVFLECVQDMDHENMFWYRQDPGLGLRLIYFSYDVKMKEKGDIPEGYSVSREKKERFSLILESASTNQTSMYLCASSSPRGTKETQYFGPGTRLLVL.